A single sample is the source of the 8 T cell receptor beta chains below, sequenced in a study of blood T cells in healthy people across ages. Alongside a J-beta primer mix, a sample-barcoded 5' primer served in a second PCR lasting roughly 7 to 11 cycles. MiXCR, applied by TCRdb to the 5' RACE reads, yields one record per CDR3 protein. The data hold about 840,000 distinct CDR3 sequences, with about 29% observed a single time. The same data also went into a second study, on T cells of mothers and their children.

Sequencing was done on a sample of blood. These receptors were collected from a woman aged 40 to 50 in good health.

This clonotype occurred many times. V is TRBV5-1 and J is TRBJ2-7, with D tentatively TRBD2 (5 bases). This CDR3 is built from 14 residues. Germline CDR1 reads SGHRS; CDR2 reads YFSETQ. Trimming left V 5 bases short and J 0 bases short, with 12 bases between. The CDR3 loop is CASRVSGPSYEQYF. The DNA for the CDR3 is TGCGCCAGCAGGGTCAGCGGCCCCTCCTACGAGCAGTACTTC. The full variable domain, with the rest looked up from reference TRBV5-1 and TRBJ2-7, is KAGVTQTPRYLIKTRGQQVTLSCSPISGHRSVSWYQQTPGQGLQFLFEYFSETQRNKGNFPGRFSGRQFSNSRSEMNVSTLELGDSALYLCASRVSGPSYEQYFGPGTRLTVT.

At least ten counts were recorded for this clonotype. The chain carries TRBV7-9 and TRBJ2-7; D perhaps matches TRBD1 (6 bases). The CDR3 covers 15 residues. Germline lookup yields CDR1 SEHNR and CDR2 FQNEAQ (reference sequence). Between the trimmed V and J ends, which lost 5 bases and 1 base, there was a span of 15 bases. CDR3 sequence reads: CASSPGEGQSYEQYF. Here the CDR3 DNA reads TGTGCCAGCAGCCCAGGGGAAGGGCAGTCCTACGAGCAGTACTTC.

The V and J genes are TRBV18 and TRBJ2-7, with a tentative D call TRBD1 (5 bases). Germline V gives CDR1 KGHSH, CDR2 LQKENI. The CDR3 is made up of 12 amino acids. V lost 5 bases to trimming and J lost 5 bases, with 10 bases between them. CDR3 loop: CASSINRNEQYF. The CDR3 DNA reads TGTGCCAGCTCAATTAACAGGAACGAGCAGTACTTC. Variable domain in full (rest from reference TRBV18 and TRBJ2-7): NAGVMQNPRHLVRRRGQEARLRCSPMKGHSHVYWYRQLPEEGLKFMVYLQKENIIDESGMPKERFSAEFPKEGPSILRIQQVVRGDSAAYFCASSINRNEQYFGPGTRLTVT.

J is TRBJ2-1 and V is TRBV5-1, with a possible D match to TRBD2 (5 bases). The CDR3 totals 13 residues. Trimming shortened V by 4 bases and J by 8 bases, and 13 bases separated the two germline ends. Germline values: CDR1 SGHRS, CDR2 YFSETQ. DNA for the CDR3: TGCGCCAGCAGCCCAACTAGGGTCGATGAGCAGTTCTTC. Its protein product is CASSPTRVDEQFF.

The chain joins TRBV20-1 to TRBJ2-4; maybe TRBD2 (7 bases). The DNA end favors TRBJ2-7, so the J call may be wrong. The CDR3 runs to 14 residues. Germline values: CDR1 DFQATT, CDR2 SNEGSKA (reference sequence). The CDR3 DNA sequence: TGCAGTGCTATTTCACCGGGGGGCCCCTACGAGCAGTACTTC. This gives the protein CSAISPGGPYEQYF.

This clonotype was detected ten times or more. The V and J genes are TRBV27 and TRBJ2-7, with a tentative D call TRBD1 (5 bases). Per germline, CDR1 MNHEY and CDR2 SMNVEV (reference sequence). The CDR3 extends over 14 amino acids. With 2 bases removed from V and 0 bases from J, the gap between germline ends came to 8 bases. The CDR3 here is CASSLRTLSYEQYF. The DNA of the CDR3 is TGTGCCAGCAGTTTAAGGACACTCTCCTACGAGCAGTACTTC.

The chain couples TRBV30 to TRBJ2-5; D gene unclear. Deletions cut 7 bases from V and 7 bases from J, with 10 bases between. This CDR3 spans 10 amino acids. The germline CDR1 and CDR2 sequences are GTSNPN and SVGIG (reference sequence). CDR3 coding DNA: TGTGCCTTAATCTATAGGACCCAGTACTTC. It codes for CALIYRTQYF.

This clonotype came up a few times. The CDR3 loop reads CASSLLAGGGNQPQHF. CDR3 sequence (DNA): TGTGCCAGCAGTTTATTGGCAGGGGGGGGGAATCAGCCCCAGCATTTT. The gene calls are TRBV27 and TRBJ1-5; 7 nucleotides agree with TRBD1. This CDR3 comprises 16 residues. CDR1 is MNHEY and CDR2 is SMNVEV in the germline V gene (reference sequence). Germline trimming cut 1 base from V and 4 bases from J; bases unmatched to any gene: 7.